This T cell receptor (beta chain) stems from a study of regulatory T cells in long-lasting Graves disease. Time point in this sample: persistent/refractory GD, antithyroid drugs over 5 years with positive TRAb. Making the TCR library involved RNA that had been extracted from PBMCs. This clonotype was picked up many times. Libraries of TCR beta came from iRepertoire HTBI primers plus Arm-PCR of CDR3 regions. TCRdb reanalysed the multiplex PCR reads using MiXCR and keeps one entry per CDR3 protein. The sample carries roughly 450,000 distinct CDR3 sequences, around a quarter recorded once. The sequences come from peripheral blood mononuclear cells (PBMCs), collected when the disease was refractory, from a patient treated with antithyroid drugs. The origin of this receptor is a female donor with Graves disease.

CDR3 in DNA: TGTGCCACCAGTGATCCGGGACAGGGTACCTACGAGCAGTACTTC. It codes for CATSDPGQGTYEQYF. V usage is TRBV24-1 and J usage is TRBJ2-7, with 9 bases aligning to TRBD1. CDR1 KGHDR and CDR2 SFDVKD come from the germline V gene. The V gene end was trimmed by 3 bases and the J gene end by 2 bases; junction bases not matched to a gene: 4. The length of the CDR3 is 15 residues.